These T cell receptor beta chains were read from a single sample in a study of blood T cell repertoires in COVID-19. Produced via immunoSEQ multiplex PCR; TCRdb's table is partial and in-frame only. The profile covers tens of thousands of clones, with 75% to 85% appearing a single time and roughly 15% taken by the ten largest. Specimen: peripheral blood. The receptors come from a human donor with acute or convalescent COVID-19. The donor label of this sample is uncertain. Each CDR3 is given with its conserved first and last residue. Each record gives: D gene, clone size, CDR3 length, V gene, J gene, CDR3 protein, CDR3 DNA. D genes are given only for firm matches. Rows give clone size only sometimes, using once, few, many, or a class for an expanded clone.

d_call: TRBD1
clone_size: NA
cdr3_length: 14
v_call: TRBV10-3
j_call: TRBJ1-1
cdr3_aa: CAMKTGGMNTEAFF
cdr3_nt: TGTGCCATGAAAACAGGGGGGATGAACACTGAAGCTTTCTTT

d_call: NA
clone_size: NA
cdr3_length: 14
v_call: TRBV12-2
j_call: TRBJ1-1
cdr3_aa: CASRRGTVNTEAFF
cdr3_nt: TGTGCAAGTCGCCGCGGGACGGTGAACACTGAAGCTTTCTTT

d_call: NA
clone_size: NA
cdr3_length: 9
v_call: TRBV3-1/TRBV3-2
j_call: TRBJ2-4
cdr3_aa: CATTRNDPF
cdr3_nt: TGTGCCACCACCAGGAACGACCCCTTC

d_call: TRBD1
clone_size: NA
cdr3_length: 18
v_call: TRBV10-3
j_call: TRBJ2-7
cdr3_aa: CAISESTGTGALLYEQYF
cdr3_nt: TGTGCCATCAGTGAGTCGACGGGGACAGGGGCCTTACTCTACGAGCAGTACTTC

d_call: NA
clone_size: NA
cdr3_length: 14
v_call: TRBV7-9
j_call: TRBJ2-3
cdr3_aa: CASTFVDNTDTQYF
cdr3_nt: TGTGCCAGCACCTTCGTGGACAACACAGATACGCAGTATTTT

d_call: TRBD1
clone_size: NA
cdr3_length: 14
v_call: TRBV2
j_call: TRBJ2-7
cdr3_aa: CASRSGTGANEQYF
cdr3_nt: TGTGCCAGCAGGTCCGGGACAGGGGCGAACGAGCAGTACTTC

d_call: NA
clone_size: NA
cdr3_length: 19
v_call: TRBV28
j_call: TRBJ1-5
cdr3_aa: CASSSRQPSVEYGNQPQHF
cdr3_nt: TGTGCCAGCAGCAGTCGACAGCCCTCGGTGGAATATGGCAATCAGCCCCAGCATTTT

d_call: TRBD1
clone_size: once
cdr3_length: 16
v_call: TRBV2
j_call: TRBJ1-1
cdr3_aa: CASTGGQGAWSTEAFF
cdr3_nt: TGTGCCAGCACTGGAGGACAGGGGGCCTGGAGCACTGAAGCTTTCTTT

d_call: TRBD1
clone_size: NA
cdr3_length: 15
v_call: TRBV24-1
j_call: TRBJ2-1
cdr3_aa: CATSGVTGTYNEQFF
cdr3_nt: TGTGCCACCAGTGGTGTGACAGGGACCTACAATGAGCAGTTCTTC

d_call: TRBD1
clone_size: NA
cdr3_length: 15
v_call: TRBV14
j_call: TRBJ2-7
cdr3_aa: CASSREAGGWVEQYF
cdr3_nt: TGTGCCAGCAGCCGAGAGGCAGGGGGTTGGGTCGAGCAGTACTTC

d_call: TRBD1
clone_size: few
cdr3_length: 15
v_call: TRBV14
j_call: TRBJ1-4
cdr3_aa: CASSRGDSLNEKLFF
cdr3_nt: TGTGCCAGCAGCCGCGGGGACAGCTTAAATGAAAAACTGTTTTTT

d_call: NA
clone_size: NA
cdr3_length: 11
v_call: TRBV20-1
j_call: TRBJ2-7
cdr3_aa: CSGAAGYEQYF
cdr3_nt: TGCAGTGGAGCGGCGGGCTACGAGCAGTACTTC

d_call: TRBD2
clone_size: NA
cdr3_length: 19
v_call: TRBV6-2/TRBV6-3
j_call: TRBJ2-2
cdr3_aa: CASSDLLAGGPANTGELFF
cdr3_nt: TGTGCCAGCAGCGACCTGCTAGCGGGGGGGCCCGCGAACACCGGGGAGCTGTTTTTT

d_call: TRBD2
clone_size: NA
cdr3_length: 17
v_call: TRBV7-6
j_call: TRBJ2-2
cdr3_aa: CASSLPKTGTRAGELFF
cdr3_nt: TGTGCCAGCAGCTTACCTAAAACCGGGACTAGAGCCGGGGAGCTGTTTTTT

d_call: NA
clone_size: NA
cdr3_length: 13
v_call: TRBV7-2
j_call: TRBJ1-3
cdr3_aa: CASSLGQSNTIYF
cdr3_nt: TGTGCCAGCAGCTTAGGGCAGTCTAACACCATATATTTT

d_call: NA
clone_size: NA
cdr3_length: 14
v_call: TRBV19
j_call: TRBJ1-2
cdr3_aa: CASSPTLDSDGYTF
cdr3_nt: TGTGCCAGTAGCCCAACCTTGGACAGTGATGGCTACACCTTC

d_call: TRBD1
clone_size: NA
cdr3_length: 14
v_call: TRBV5-1
j_call: TRBJ2-7
cdr3_aa: CASSLYAGGYEQYF
cdr3_nt: TGCGCCAGCAGCTTGTATGCAGGGGGCTACGAGCAGTACTTC

d_call: NA
clone_size: once
cdr3_length: 15
v_call: TRBV5-1
j_call: TRBJ1-1
cdr3_aa: CASAVGVGGITEAFF
cdr3_nt: TGCGCCAGCGCGGTGGGGGTCGGAGGGATCACTGAAGCTTTCTTT

d_call: NA
clone_size: few
cdr3_length: 13
v_call: TRBV12-3/TRBV12-4
j_call: TRBJ2-7
cdr3_aa: CASGSGAGKEQYF
cdr3_nt: TGTGCCAGCGGATCAGGGGCAGGAAAAGAGCAGTACTTC

d_call: NA
clone_size: NA
cdr3_length: 13
v_call: TRBV3-1/TRBV3-2
j_call: TRBJ1-2
cdr3_aa: CASSQGTETGYTF
cdr3_nt: TGTGCCAGCAGCCAAGGTACAGAGACTGGCTACACCTTC

d_call: TRBD1
clone_size: NA
cdr3_length: 13
v_call: TRBV11-2
j_call: TRBJ1-2
cdr3_aa: CASSPGTVYGYTF
cdr3_nt: TGTGCCAGCAGTCCAGGGACAGTCTATGGCTACACCTTC

d_call: TRBD2
clone_size: NA
cdr3_length: 15
v_call: TRBV7-2
j_call: TRBJ2-1
cdr3_aa: CASSEGWGGYNEQFF
cdr3_nt: TGTGCCAGCAGTGAGGGTTGGGGGGGATACAATGAGCAGTTCTTC

d_call: TRBD2
clone_size: NA
cdr3_length: 16
v_call: TRBV10-3
j_call: TRBJ2-1
cdr3_aa: CAISDPSGSLANEQFF
cdr3_nt: TGTGCCATCAGTGACCCCAGCGGGAGTTTGGCCAATGAGCAGTTCTTC

d_call: NA
clone_size: NA
cdr3_length: 16
v_call: TRBV7-9
j_call: TRBJ1-6
cdr3_aa: CASSRQPSSYNSPLHF
cdr3_nt: TGTGCCAGCAGCCGCCAACCTAGCTCCTATAATTCACCCCTCCACTTT

d_call: TRBD2
clone_size: NA
cdr3_length: 15
v_call: TRBV10-1
j_call: TRBJ2-7
cdr3_aa: CASSGLAGGSYEQYF
cdr3_nt: TGCGCCAGCAGCGGACTAGCGGGGGGCTCCTACGAGCAGTACTTC

d_call: NA
clone_size: NA
cdr3_length: 13
v_call: TRBV6-5
j_call: TRBJ1-1
cdr3_aa: CAGTVSLNTEAFF
cdr3_nt: TGTGCAGGCACAGTTTCATTGAACACTGAAGCTTTCTTT

d_call: NA
clone_size: NA
cdr3_length: 16
v_call: TRBV6-6
j_call: TRBJ2-2
cdr3_aa: CASSLQGASNTGELFF
cdr3_nt: TGTGCCAGCAGTCTACAGGGAGCCTCGAACACCGGGGAGCTGTTTTTT

d_call: TRBD1
clone_size: NA
cdr3_length: 21
v_call: TRBV28
j_call: TRBJ1-5
cdr3_aa: CASSPSRGTGGSSDSNQPQHF
cdr3_nt: TGTGCCAGCAGTCCATCCCGCGGGACAGGGGGTTCCTCGGATAGCAATCAGCCCCAGCATTTT

d_call: TRBD2
clone_size: NA
cdr3_length: 15
v_call: TRBV6-5
j_call: TRBJ2-5
cdr3_aa: CASTLSGGAQETQYF
cdr3_nt: TGTGCCAGCACCTTAAGCGGGGGGGCCCAAGAGACCCAGTACTTC

d_call: TRBD2
clone_size: NA
cdr3_length: 13
v_call: TRBV14
j_call: TRBJ2-1
cdr3_aa: CASSPSSSGQIFF
cdr3_nt: TGTGCCAGCAGCCCATCTTCTAGCGGGCAGATATTCTTC

d_call: NA
clone_size: NA
cdr3_length: 14
v_call: TRBV5-5
j_call: TRBJ2-3
cdr3_aa: CASSLASGTDTQYF
cdr3_nt: TGTGCCAGCAGCTTAGCGTCGGGGACAGATACGCAGTATTTT

d_call: TRBD1
clone_size: NA
cdr3_length: 16
v_call: TRBV3-1/TRBV3-2
j_call: TRBJ1-2
cdr3_aa: CASSQATGARKGGYTF
cdr3_nt: TGTGCCAGCAGCCAAGCTACAGGGGCGAGGAAAGGTGGCTACACCTTC

d_call: TRBD1
clone_size: NA
cdr3_length: 14
v_call: TRBV7-4
j_call: TRBJ1-1
cdr3_aa: CASSAYDRGPEAFF
cdr3_nt: TGTGCCAGCAGCGCCTACGACAGGGGGCCTGAAGCTTTCTTT